There are many counts of the clone carrying this T cell receptor beta chain. Its target is not known. The TCR library protocol was used to attach unique molecular identifiers. These identifiers were attached to individual cDNA molecules. TCRdb used MiXCR to reprocess the 5' RACE reads, holding one entry per CDR3 protein. This sample yields around 84,000 distinct CDR3 sequences, of which around an eighth are seen a single time; about 7.5% belongs to the top ten. This sample is drawn from a study of early T cells in non-severe SARS-CoV-2 infection. The overall study: Chains were not paired, and sequencing was done on bulk RNA from unsorted whole blood.

This CDR3 spans 13 amino acids. The germline V gene has CDR1 GTSNPN and CDR2 SVGIG (reference sequence). Trimming shortened V by 1 base and J by 4 bases, and 8 bases separated the two germline ends. Study results and limitations: Database matching using VDJdb favored anti-spike CD8 responses, with private and CD4 specificities left missing.

The sequence came from an adult who was a healthcare worker with PCR-confirmed SARS-CoV-2 infection or an uninfected control (not recorded which). Source material: whole blood. This chain links TRBV30 with TRBJ1-3; maybe TRBD1 (6 bases). CDR3 sequence (DNA): TGTGCCTGGAGTGAGGGGGTCGGAAACACCATATATTTT. Protein sequence: CAWSEGVGNTIYF.